These 20 T cell receptor beta chains were sequenced from one sample in a study of blood T cell repertoires in COVID-19. The assay was immunoSEQ multiplex PCR, and TCRdb's table has in-frame clones only and misses some. The sample carries under 60,000 clones, approximately 92% recorded once. The sequenced material came from peripheral blood. The receptors stem from a man over 45 with active COVID-19.

The rearrangement links TRBV7-9 to TRBJ2-5; D unclear. The CDR3 length is 13 residues. V dropped 5 bases and J dropped 5 bases, with 12 bases sitting between them. Germline lookup yields CDR1 SEHNR and CDR2 FQNEAQ (reference sequence). The DNA of the CDR3 is TGTGCCAGCAGCCGCAACGTACGGGAGACCCAGTACTTC. Translated: CASSRNVRETQYF.

The chain couples TRBV7-2 to TRBJ1-5; the D is unclear. Trimming left V 0 bases short and J 6 bases short, with 18 bases between. Germline V gives CDR1 SGHTA, CDR2 FQGNSA. The CDR3 is 17 amino acids. CDR3 residues: CASSLALGPPSGQPQHF. The CDR3 nucleotides read TGTGCCAGCAGCTTAGCGCTCGGTCCCCCAAGCGGTCAGCCCCAGCATTTT.

The chain joins TRBV24-1 to TRBJ2-1; TRBD1 aligns across 8 bases. The CDR3 is made up of 14 amino acids. Germline values: CDR1 KGHDR, CDR2 SFDVKD. Trimming removed 11 bases from V and 7 bases from J; junction bases left unmatched: 12. The CDR3 sequence is CAKLGRTGRNEQFF. CDR3 bases: TGTGCCAAACTAGGGCGGACAGGGCGTAATGAGCAGTTCTTC.

The chain combines TRBV9 with TRBJ2-3, with D possibly being TRBD1 (6 bases). CDR3 length: 16 amino acids. The V and J ends lost 3 bases and 4 bases respectively, with 18 bases between them. Germline V lookup: CDR1 SGDLS, CDR2 YYNGEE. This chain's CDR3 is CASSDYGGSRADTQYF. The CDR3 DNA is TGTGCCAGCAGCGATTATGGGGGCTCAAGGGCAGATACGCAGTATTTT.

V and J are TRBV19 and TRBJ1-2; 8 bases fit TRBD1. The V gene's germline CDR1 is LNHDA and CDR2 SQIVND (reference sequence). V gave up 10 bases and J gave up 5 bases; unmatched junction bases: 9. The CDR3 is made up of 13 amino acids. The CDR3 DNA reads as TGTGCCACCGCCCCGAGACAGGGGTATGGCTACACCTTC. Its protein product is CATAPRQGYGYTF.

The chain has TRBV29-1 and TRBJ2-2; 13 bases map to TRBD2. V was pared by 0 bases and J by 6 bases, with 7 bases of the junction left unmatched. Germline V gene lookup returns CDR1 SQVTM and CDR2 ANQGSEA. The CDR3 has 17 residues. The CDR3 loop reads CSVEDTSGRAVPGELFF. CDR3 sequence (DNA): TGCAGCGTTGAAGACACTAGCGGGAGGGCCGTTCCCGGGGAGCTGTTTTTT.

This sequence joins TRBV7-8 and TRBJ2-1; 10 bases are shared with TRBD2. The CDR3 has 15 residues. With V trimmed by 4 bases and J by 10 bases, 10 bases remained unmatched. Germline CDR1 and CDR2: SGHVS and FQNEAQ. CDR3 protein: CASSSLSGGSREQFF. The CDR3, as DNA: TGTGCCAGCAGCTCCCTTAGCGGGGGGAGTCGAGAGCAGTTCTTC.

This rearrangement joins TRBV5-1 to TRBJ2-1, with 8 bases aligning to TRBD1. J lost 6 bases, V lost 4 bases, and 12 bases had no gene match. CDR1 SGHRS and CDR2 YFSETQ come from the germline V gene. The CDR3 totals 16 residues. The CDR3 spells CASSVPSAGGSNEQFF. CDR3 sequence (DNA): TGCGCCAGCAGCGTCCCCAGTGCAGGGGGCTCCAATGAGCAGTTCTTC. Using reference TRBV5-1 and TRBJ2-1 for the parts outside the CDR3, the full variable domain is KAGVTQTPRYLIKTRGQQVTLSCSPISGHRSVSWYQQTPGQGLQFLFEYFSETQRNKGNFPGRFSGRQFSNSRSEMNVSTLELGDSALYLCASSVPSAGGSNEQFFGPGTRLTVL.

This chain connects TRBV5-5 to TRBJ1-3, with D perhaps TRBD1 (6 bases). Germline V lookup: CDR1 SGHKS, CDR2 YYEKEE (reference sequence). The CDR3 runs 15 residues. Trimming removed 3 bases from V and 0 bases from J, with 10 bases in between. DNA for the CDR3: TGTGCCAGCAGCTCCCGACAGGTCTCTGGAAACACCATATATTTT. This encodes CASSSRQVSGNTIYF. The full variable domain, completed using reference TRBV5-5 and TRBJ1-3, is DAGVTQSPTHLIKTRGQQVTLRCSPISGHKSVSWYQQVLGQGPQFIFQYYEKEERGRGNFPDRFSARQFPNYSSELNVNALLLGDSALYLCASSSRQVSGNTIYFGEGSWLTVV.

This rearrangement joins TRBV5-1 to TRBJ2-7; D gene ambiguous. There are 14 residues in the CDR3. The germline CDR1 and CDR2 sequences are SGHRS and YFSETQ. V lost 4 bases to trimming and J lost 5 bases, with 16 bases between them. CDR3 region: CASSRVEEPNEQYF. CDR3 sequence (DNA): TGCGCCAGCAGCCGAGTCGAGGAACCCAACGAGCAGTACTTC.

This chain links TRBV2 with TRBJ2-5; 10 bases are shared with TRBD1. The trim removed 3 bases at V and 1 base at J, leaving 5 bases unmatched. Per the germline V gene, CDR1 is SNHLY and CDR2 is FYNNEI. The CDR3 extends over 16 amino acids. CDR3 DNA: TGTGCCAGCAGTGAGGGACAGGGGACGTTCCAAGAGACCCAGTACTTC. This gives the protein CASSEGQGTFQETQYF.

The V call is TRBV24-1, the J call TRBJ2-3; tentative D call: TRBD2 (5 bases). Germline V gives CDR1 KGHDR, CDR2 SFDVKD. The CDR3 contains 17 residues. The germline V and J ends were trimmed by 4 bases and 4 bases, with 20 bases remaining between them. The CDR3 DNA follows: TGTGCCACCAGTGACTCCTCCCCTAGCCGAGGGTCAGATACGCAGTATTTT. Its translation: CATSDSSPSRGSDTQYF.

This rearrangement joins TRBV5-1 to TRBJ1-3; the match to TRBD1 covers 8 bases. Germline assignment: CDR1 SGHRS and CDR2 YFSETQ. CDR3 length: 16 residues. The ends lost 4 bases at V and 2 bases at J; junction bases unmatched: 8. The CDR3 region is CASSKGQGKAGNTIYF. CDR3 DNA: TGCGCCAGCAGCAAAGGACAGGGAAAGGCTGGAAACACCATATATTTT. Full variable domain (outside the CDR3, taken from reference TRBV5-1 and TRBJ1-3): KAGVTQTPRYLIKTRGQQVTLSCSPISGHRSVSWYQQTPGQGLQFLFEYFSETQRNKGNFPGRFSGRQFSNSRSEMNVSTLELGDSALYLCASSKGQGKAGNTIYFGEGSWLTVV.

This chain links TRBV5-1 with TRBJ2-7; D is undetermined. This CDR3 is 13 amino acids long. From germline, CDR1 is SGHRS and CDR2 YFSETQ. V lost 4 bases and J lost 3, with 11 bases in between. The CDR3 DNA follows: TGCGCCAGCAGCCACCAAGGAGACTACGAGCAGTACTTC. This codes for CASSHQGDYEQYF.

This clone was counted once. This sequence joins TRBV11-2 and TRBJ2-1, with 10 bases identical to TRBD1. CDR3 length: 15 residues. After removal of 3 bases from V and 7 bases from J, the junction contained 6 bases not matched to a gene. The germline gives CDR1 SGHAT, CDR2 FQNNGV. CDR3 DNA: TGTGCCAGCAGCTTGACGGGACAGGGGTGGAATGAGCAGTTCTTC. Its translation is CASSLTGQGWNEQFF.

The V gene is TRBV10-3, the J gene TRBJ1-1; D possibly corresponds to TRBD1 (5 bases). This CDR3 is 17 amino acids long. Germline lookup yields CDR1 ENHRY and CDR2 SYGVKD. V gave up 0 bases and J gave up 0 bases, with 14 bases separating them. The CDR3 bases are TGTGCCATCAGTGAGTCGAGATTGGGACTGATGAACACTGAAGCTTTCTTT. It is translated as CAISESRLGLMNTEAFF.

The chain combines TRBV5-4 with TRBJ2-7; 8 nucleotides line up with TRBD2. This CDR3 is built from 16 residues. The germline V gene has CDR1 SGHNT and CDR2 YYREEE (reference sequence). The ends lost 4 bases at V and 2 bases at J; junction bases unmatched: 11. CDR3 DNA: TGTGCCAGCAGCCCGGCGAGTGGCGGGGGGACCTACGAGCAGTACTTC. It specifies CASSPASGGGTYEQYF.

J is TRBJ1-6 and V is TRBV27; TRBD1 aligns across 9 bases. The V gene's germline CDR1 is MNHEY and CDR2 SMNVEV (reference sequence). The CDR3 runs to 15 residues. Trimming removed 3 bases from V and 6 bases from J; junction bases left unmatched: 3. Written as DNA, the CDR3 is TGTGCCAGCAGTTTGGGACAGGGATTTAATTCACCCCTCCACTTT. Encoded protein: CASSLGQGFNSPLHF.

This clone appeared a single time. The V gene is TRBV30, the J gene TRBJ1-1, with D unclear. Per the germline V gene, CDR1 is GTSNPN and CDR2 is SVGIG (reference sequence). This CDR3 comprises 13 residues. Trimming stripped 8 bases from V and 2 bases from J, with 15 bases between. DNA for the CDR3: TGTGCCGGCATAACGACACTTAACACTGAAGCTTTCTTT. Translated: CAGITTLNTEAFF. Complete variable domain (other parts from reference TRBV30 and TRBJ1-1): SQTIHQWPATLVQPVGSPLSLECTVEGTSNPNLYWYRQAAGRGLQLLFYSVGIGQISSEVPQNLSASRPQDRQFILSSKKLLLSDSGFYLCAGITTLNTEAFFGQGTRLTVV.

The J gene is TRBJ2-5, the V gene TRBV6-5, with D hard to call. This CDR3 comprises 11 residues. V was clipped by 7 bases and J by 5 bases, with 8 bases between them. The V gene's germline CDR1 is MNHEY and CDR2 SVGAGI. The CDR3 is CASTARETQYF. Here the CDR3 DNA reads TGTGCCAGCACCGCACGGGAGACCCAGTACTTC.